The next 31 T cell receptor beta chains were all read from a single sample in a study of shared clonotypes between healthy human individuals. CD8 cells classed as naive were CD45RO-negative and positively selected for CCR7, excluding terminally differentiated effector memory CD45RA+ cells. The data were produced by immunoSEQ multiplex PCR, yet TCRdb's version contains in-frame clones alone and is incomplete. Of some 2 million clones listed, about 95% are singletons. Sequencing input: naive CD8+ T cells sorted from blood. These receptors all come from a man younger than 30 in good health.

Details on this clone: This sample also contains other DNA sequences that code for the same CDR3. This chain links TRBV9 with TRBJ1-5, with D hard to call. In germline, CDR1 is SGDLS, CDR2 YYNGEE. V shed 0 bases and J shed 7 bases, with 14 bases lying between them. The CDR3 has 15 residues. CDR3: CASSVGGGPGQPQHF. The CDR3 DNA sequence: TGTGCCAGCAGCGTAGGCGGCGGGCCGGGGCAGCCCCAGCATTTT.

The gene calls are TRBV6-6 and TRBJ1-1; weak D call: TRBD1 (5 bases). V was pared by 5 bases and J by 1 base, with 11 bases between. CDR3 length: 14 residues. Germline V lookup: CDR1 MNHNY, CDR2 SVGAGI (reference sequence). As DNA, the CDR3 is TGTGCCAGCAGTCTTCAGGGCAGGAACACTGAAGCTTTCTTT. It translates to CASSLQGRNTEAFF.

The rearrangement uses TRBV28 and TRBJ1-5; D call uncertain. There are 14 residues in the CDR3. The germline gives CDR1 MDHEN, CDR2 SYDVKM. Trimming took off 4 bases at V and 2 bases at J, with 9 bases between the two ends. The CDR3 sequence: CASSWTIGNQPQHF. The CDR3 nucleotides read TGTGCCAGCAGTTGGACGATAGGCAATCAGCCCCAGCATTTT.

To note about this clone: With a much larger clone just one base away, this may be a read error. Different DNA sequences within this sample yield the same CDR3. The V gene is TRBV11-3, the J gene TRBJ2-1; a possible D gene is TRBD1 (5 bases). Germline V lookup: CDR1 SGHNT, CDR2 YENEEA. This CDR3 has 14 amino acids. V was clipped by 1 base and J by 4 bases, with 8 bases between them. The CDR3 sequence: CASSLAGSYNEQFF. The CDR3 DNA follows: TGTGCCAGCAGCTTAGCAGGGTCGTACAATGAGCAGTTCTTC.

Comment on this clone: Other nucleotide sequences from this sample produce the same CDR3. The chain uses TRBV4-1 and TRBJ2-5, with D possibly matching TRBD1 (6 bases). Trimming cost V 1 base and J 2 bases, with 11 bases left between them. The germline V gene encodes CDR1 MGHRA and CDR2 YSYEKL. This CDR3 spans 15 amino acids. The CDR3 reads CASSQVLGGQETQYF. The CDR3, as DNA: TGCGCCAGCAGCCAAGTTCTAGGGGGTCAAGAGACCCAGTACTTC.

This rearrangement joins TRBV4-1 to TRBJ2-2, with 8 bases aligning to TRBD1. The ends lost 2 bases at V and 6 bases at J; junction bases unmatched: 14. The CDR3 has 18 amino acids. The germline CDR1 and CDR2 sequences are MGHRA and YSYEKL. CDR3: CASSQFARGQGGPGELFF. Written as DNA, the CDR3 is TGCGCCAGCAGCCAATTCGCCCGTGGACAGGGAGGTCCCGGGGAGCTGTTTTTT.

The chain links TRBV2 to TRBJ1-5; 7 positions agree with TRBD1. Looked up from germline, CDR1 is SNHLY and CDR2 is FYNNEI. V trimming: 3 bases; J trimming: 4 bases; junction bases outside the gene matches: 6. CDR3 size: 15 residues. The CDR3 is CASSDEGAVNQPQHF. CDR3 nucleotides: TGTGCCAGCAGTGACGAGGGGGCGGTTAATCAGCCCCAGCATTTT.

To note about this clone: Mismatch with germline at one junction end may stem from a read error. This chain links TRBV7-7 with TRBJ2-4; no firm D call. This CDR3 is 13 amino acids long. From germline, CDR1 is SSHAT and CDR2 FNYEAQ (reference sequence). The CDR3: CASSHGAKNIQYF. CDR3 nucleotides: TGTGCTAGCAGCCATGGAGCCAAAAACATTCAGTACTTC.

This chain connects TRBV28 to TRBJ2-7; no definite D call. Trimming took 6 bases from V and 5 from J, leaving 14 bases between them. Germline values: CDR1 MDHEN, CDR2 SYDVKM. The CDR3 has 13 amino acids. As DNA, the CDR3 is TGTGCCAGCAGCCCTCTAGAATCTGACGAGCAGTACTTC. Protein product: CASSPLESDEQYF.

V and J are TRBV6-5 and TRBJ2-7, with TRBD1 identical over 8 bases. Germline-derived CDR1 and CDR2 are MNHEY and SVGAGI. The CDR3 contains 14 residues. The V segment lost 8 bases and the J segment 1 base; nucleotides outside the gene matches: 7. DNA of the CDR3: TGTGCCAGCTCCGGGACAGGCTCGTCCTACGAGCAGTACTTC. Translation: CASSGTGSSYEQYF.

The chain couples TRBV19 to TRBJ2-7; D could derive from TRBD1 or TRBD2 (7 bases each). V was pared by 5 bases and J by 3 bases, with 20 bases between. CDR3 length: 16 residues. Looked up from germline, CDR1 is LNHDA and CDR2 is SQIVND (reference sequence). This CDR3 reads CASSPDTGEGLYEQYF. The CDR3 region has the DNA TGTGCCAGTAGTCCTGACACAGGGGAGGGCCTCTACGAGCAGTACTTC.

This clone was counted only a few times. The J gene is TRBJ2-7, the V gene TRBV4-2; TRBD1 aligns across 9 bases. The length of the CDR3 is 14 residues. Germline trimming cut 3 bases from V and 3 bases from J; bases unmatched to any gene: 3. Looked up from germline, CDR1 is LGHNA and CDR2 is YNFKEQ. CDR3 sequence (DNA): TGTGCCAGCAGCCAGGGGACAGGGTACTACGAGCAGTACTTC. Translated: CASSQGTGYYEQYF.

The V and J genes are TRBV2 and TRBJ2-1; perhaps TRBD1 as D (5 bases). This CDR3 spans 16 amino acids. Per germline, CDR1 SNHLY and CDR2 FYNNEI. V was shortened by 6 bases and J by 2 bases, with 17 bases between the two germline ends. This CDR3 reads CASSQMGLETYNEQFF. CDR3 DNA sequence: TGTGCCAGCAGCCAAATGGGGCTGGAAACCTACAATGAGCAGTTCTTC.

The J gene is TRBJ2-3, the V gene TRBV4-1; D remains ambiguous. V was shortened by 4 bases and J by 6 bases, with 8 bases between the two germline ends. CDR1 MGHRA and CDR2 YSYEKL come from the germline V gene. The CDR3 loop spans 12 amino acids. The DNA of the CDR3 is TGCGCCAGCAGCCCGGATTTGGATACGCAGTATTTT. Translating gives CASSPDLDTQYF.

CDR3 loop: CAISESGTSGRNTGELFF. In DNA form, the CDR3 reads TGTGCCATCAGTGAGTCAGGGACTAGCGGGAGGAACACCGGGGAGCTGTTTTTT. The chain recombines TRBV10-3 with TRBJ2-2, with 14 bases aligning to TRBD2. The CDR3 spans 18 residues. Germline CDR1 and CDR2: ENHRY and SYGVKD. V shed 0 bases, J shed 1 base, and the junction held 1 base outside the gene matches.

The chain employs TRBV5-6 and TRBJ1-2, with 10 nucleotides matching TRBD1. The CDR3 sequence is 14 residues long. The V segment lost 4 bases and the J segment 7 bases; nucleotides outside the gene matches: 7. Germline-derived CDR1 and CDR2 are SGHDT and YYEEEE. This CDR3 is CASSPGTGALGYTF. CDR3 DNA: TGTGCCAGCAGCCCCGGGACAGGGGCGCTTGGCTACACCTTC.

The CDR3 bases are TGTGCCAGCAGCCAAGATTGGGGGGCGGAAAACTCTGGGGCCAACGTCCTGACTTTC. The encoded protein is CASSQDWGAENSGANVLTF. The chain uses TRBV4-2 and TRBJ2-6; perhaps D is TRBD1 or TRBD2 (6 bases each). The V gene's germline CDR1 is LGHNA and CDR2 YNFKEQ. V dropped 0 bases and J dropped 0 bases, with 15 bases sitting between them. The CDR3 sequence is 19 residues long.

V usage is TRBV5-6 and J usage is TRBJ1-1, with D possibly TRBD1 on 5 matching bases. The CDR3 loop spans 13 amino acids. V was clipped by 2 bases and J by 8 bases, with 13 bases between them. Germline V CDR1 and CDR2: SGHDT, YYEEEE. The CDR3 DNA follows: TGTGCCAGCAGCTTCTGGGGGTCATTAGAAGCTTTCTTT. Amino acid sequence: CASSFWGSLEAFF.

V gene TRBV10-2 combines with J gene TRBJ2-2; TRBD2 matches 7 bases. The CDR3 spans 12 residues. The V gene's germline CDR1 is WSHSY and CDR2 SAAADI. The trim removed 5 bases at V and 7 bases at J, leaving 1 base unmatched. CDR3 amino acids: CASSSGDGELFF. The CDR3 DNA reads TGCGCCAGCAGTAGCGGGGACGGGGAGCTGTTTTTT.

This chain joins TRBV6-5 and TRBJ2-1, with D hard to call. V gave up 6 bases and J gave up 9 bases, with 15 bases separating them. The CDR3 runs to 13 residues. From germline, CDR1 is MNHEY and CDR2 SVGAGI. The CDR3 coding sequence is TGTGCCAGCAGCCCCCTCTCTCGACTTGAGCAGTTCTTC. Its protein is CASSPLSRLEQFF.

The CDR3 reads CASSWALSGNTGELFF. CDR3 DNA sequence: TGTGCCAGCAGCTGGGCCCTTAGTGGGAACACCGGGGAGCTGTTTTTT. The chain employs TRBV5-6 and TRBJ2-2; D not resolved. The germline V and J ends were trimmed by 3 bases and 1 base, with 13 bases remaining between them. CDR3 length equals 16 residues. The V gene's germline CDR1 is SGHDT and CDR2 YYEEEE.

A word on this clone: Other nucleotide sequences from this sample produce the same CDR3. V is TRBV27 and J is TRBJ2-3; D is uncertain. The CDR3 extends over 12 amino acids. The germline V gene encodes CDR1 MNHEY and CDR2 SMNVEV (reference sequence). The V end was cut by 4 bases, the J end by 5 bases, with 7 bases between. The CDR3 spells CASSWAGDTQYF. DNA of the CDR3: TGTGCCAGCAGTTGGGCCGGAGATACGCAGTATTTT.

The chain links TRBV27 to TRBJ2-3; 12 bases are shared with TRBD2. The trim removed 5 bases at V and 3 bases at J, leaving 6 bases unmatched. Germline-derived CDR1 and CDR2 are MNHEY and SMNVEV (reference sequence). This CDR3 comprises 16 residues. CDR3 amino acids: CASSLLAGGGTDTQYF. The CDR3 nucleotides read TGTGCCAGCAGTCTGCTAGCGGGAGGGGGAACAGATACGCAGTATTTT.

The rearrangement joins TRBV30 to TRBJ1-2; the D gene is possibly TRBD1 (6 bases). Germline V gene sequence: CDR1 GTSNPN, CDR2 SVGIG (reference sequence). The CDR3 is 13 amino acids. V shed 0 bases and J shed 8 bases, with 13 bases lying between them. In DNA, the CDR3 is TGTGCCTGGAGTGTAACGGGGGGCGGCGGCTACACCTTC. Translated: CAWSVTGGGGYTF. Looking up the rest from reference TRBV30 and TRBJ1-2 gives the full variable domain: SQTIHQWPATLVQPVGSPLSLECTVEGTSNPNLYWYRQAAGRGLQLLFYSVGIGQISSEVPQNLSASRPQDRQFILSSKKLLLSDSGFYLCAWSVTGGGGYTFGSGTRLTVV.

CDR3 residues: CATSRDRASPGANYGYTF. As DNA, the CDR3 is TGTGCCACCAGCAGAGACAGGGCAAGCCCTGGGGCTAACTATGGCTACACCTTC. The rearrangement joins TRBV15 to TRBJ1-2, with D maybe TRBD1 (5 bases). The V and J ends lost 0 bases and 0 bases respectively, with 17 bases between them. Germline V gives CDR1 LNHNV, CDR2 YYDKDF (reference sequence). The CDR3 consists of 18 residues.

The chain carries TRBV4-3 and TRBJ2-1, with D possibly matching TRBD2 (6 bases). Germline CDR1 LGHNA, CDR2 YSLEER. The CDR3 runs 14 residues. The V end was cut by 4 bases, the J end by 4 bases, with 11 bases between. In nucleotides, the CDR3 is TGCGCCAGCAGCCTCCGGGAGCAGTACAATGAGCAGTTCTTC. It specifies CASSLREQYNEQFF.

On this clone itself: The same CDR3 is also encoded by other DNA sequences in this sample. The CDR3 DNA sequence: TGTGCCAGCAGCGCCGACAGTTACGAGCAGTACTTC. It yields the protein CASSADSYEQYF. The chain joins TRBV2 to TRBJ2-7; D may be TRBD1 (5 bases). V was pared by 6 bases and J by 4 bases, with 10 bases between. The CDR3 extends over 12 amino acids. CDR1 is SNHLY, CDR2 FYNNEI, per germline.

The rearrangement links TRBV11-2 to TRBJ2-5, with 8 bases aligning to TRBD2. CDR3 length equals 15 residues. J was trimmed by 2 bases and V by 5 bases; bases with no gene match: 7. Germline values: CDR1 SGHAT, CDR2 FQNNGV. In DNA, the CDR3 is TGTGCCAGCAGCCCCTTAGTAGCGGGGCAAGAGACCCAGTACTTC. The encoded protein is CASSPLVAGQETQYF. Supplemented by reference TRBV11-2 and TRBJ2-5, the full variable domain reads EAGVAQSPRYKIIEKRQSVAFWCNPISGHATLYWYQQILGQGPKLLIQFQNNGVVDDSQLPKDRFSAERLKGVDSTLKIQPAKLEDSAVYLCASSPLVAGQETQYFGPGTRLLVL.

The CDR3 coding sequence is TGTGCCAGCAGTTCCCACAGTCCCGACAATGAGCAGTTCTTC. Protein: CASSSHSPDNEQFF. V is TRBV6-6 and J is TRBJ2-1; no clear D gene. Deletions cut 4 bases from V and 5 bases from J, with 12 bases between. The CDR3 contains 14 residues. Germline V lookup: CDR1 MNHNY, CDR2 SVGAGI (reference sequence).

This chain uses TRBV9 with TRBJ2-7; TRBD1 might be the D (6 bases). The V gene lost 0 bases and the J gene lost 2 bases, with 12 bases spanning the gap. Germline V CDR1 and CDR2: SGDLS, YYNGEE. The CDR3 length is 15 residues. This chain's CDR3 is CASSVGTAITYEQYF. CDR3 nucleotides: TGTGCCAGCAGCGTAGGGACAGCCATAACCTACGAGCAGTACTTC.

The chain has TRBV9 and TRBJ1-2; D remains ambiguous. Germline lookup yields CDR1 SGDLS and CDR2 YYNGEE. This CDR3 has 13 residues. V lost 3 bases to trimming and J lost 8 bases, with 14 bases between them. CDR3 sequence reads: CASSDSLYGGYTF. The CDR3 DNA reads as TGTGCCAGCAGCGACTCCTTATATGGGGGCTACACCTTC.